This T cell receptor beta chain is drawn from a study of blood T cell repertoires in COVID-19. Overall study context: The samples span acute and convalescent COVID-19 from the United States, Italy and Spain.

Only in-frame clones appear in the TCRdb table, and some are missing; sequencing was by immunoSEQ multiplex PCR. The top ten hold 4% to 5.5% of the sample, which has about 40,000 clones, 87% seen once. Germline CDR1 and CDR2: MNHEY and SVGEGT. V gave up 2 bases and J gave up 3 bases; unmatched junction bases: 7. The CDR3 is 16 residues long. The sample comprised peripheral blood. The chain recombines TRBV6-2 or TRBV6-3 with TRBJ2-3, with 8 bases that match TRBD1. This clonotype originated in a man aged 60-69 years with COVID-19, enrolled during active disease. The CDR3 nucleotides are TGTGCCAGCAGTTACCAAACAGGGGGTGTAACAGATACGCAGTATTTT. It encodes CASSYQTGGVTDTQYF.